The sequence of this TCR beta chain was determined in a study of shared clonotypes between healthy human individuals. Overall study context: The composition of the donors was a couple of women and a few men aged 18 to 49.

Concerning this clone: Its specificity is unknown.

Nashville, Tennessee was home to all donors, who were Caucasian adults. The data were produced by immunoSEQ multiplex PCR, yet TCRdb's version contains in-frame clones alone and is incomplete. The top ten hold roughly 0.45% of the sample, which has 1.5 million to 1.9 million clones, 95% to 99% seen once. Overall study findings and caveats: Across a handful of donors, naive CD4 shared roughly 5%, naive CD8 under 4%, memory CD4 more than 2%, memory CD8 approximately 0.4%. Clonotypes not shared had lower generation probabilities than those common to all four donors.

The CDR3 is made up of 16 amino acids. Unmatched junction bases numbered 7, after V lost 1 base and J lost 8 bases. CDR1 and CDR2 from the germline V gene are SGHRS and YFSETQ. Material for sequencing was naive CD4+ T cells sorted from blood. Subset noted: CD45RA+ positively selected. V is TRBV5-1 and J is TRBJ2-4, with TRBD1 matching 12 bases. This receptor was identified in a man aged 30 to 39 in good health. DNA for the CDR3: TGCGCCAGCAGCTTGATGGGGACAGGGGGCGTAGACATTCAGTACTTC. It translates to CASSLMGTGGVDIQYF. The full variable domain, its missing parts supplied by reference TRBV5-1 and TRBJ2-4, is KAGVTQTPRYLIKTRGQQVTLSCSPISGHRSVSWYQQTPGQGLQFLFEYFSETQRNKGNFPGRFSGRQFSNSRSEMNVSTLELGDSALYLCASSLMGTGGVDIQYFGAGTRLSVL.